This T cell receptor (beta chain) was found in a study of blood T cell repertoires in COVID-19. Data came from immunoSEQ multiplex PCR; TCRdb stores just in-frame clones and leaves some out. The table shows about 88,000 clones, with 87% occurring only once. The CDR3 is made up of 13 amino acids. The germline V and J ends were trimmed by 5 bases and 6 bases, with 8 bases remaining between them. This receptor was obtained from a male donor with acute or convalescent COVID-19. Sequencing input: peripheral blood. The chain links TRBV12-3 or TRBV12-4 to TRBJ1-6, with D possibly TRBD1 on 6 matching bases. The chain's CDR3 is CASSQGGNSPLHF. CDR3 nucleotides: TGTGCCAGCAGTCAAGGGGGTAATTCACCCCTCCACTTT.